This T cell receptor (beta chain) was sequenced for a study of lymphopenia after photon versus proton radiotherapy. Whole-study results and caveats: Better survival with proton therapy was suggested as possible, not demonstrated.

As to this clone: Its antigen is not identified.

Assay used: immunoSEQ multiplex PCR; TCRdb lists only in-frame clones, some missing. The sample contains 65,000 to 90,000 clones, 85% to 95% of which appear only once. Trimming removed 6 bases from V and 0 bases from J, with 14 bases in between. This CDR3 has 15 residues. CDR1 is MNHEY, CDR2 SVGAGI, per germline. Sequencing used peripheral blood, obtained from a patient treated with photon-based radiotherapy. The chain has TRBV6-5 and TRBJ1-1; D possibly corresponds to TRBD1 (5 bases). This receptor was taken from a woman aged 40 to 49 with cholangiocarcinoma. The CDR3 reads CASSLRENMNTEAFF. CDR3 nucleotide sequence: TGTGCCAGCAGCCTCAGGGAGAATATGAACACTGAAGCTTTCTTT.